This T cell receptor beta chain was obtained from a study of blood T cell repertoires in COVID-19. On the study more broadly: Donors in the United States, Italy and Spain gave samples during acute or convalescent COVID-19. T cells, B-cell-depleted T cells, or PBMCs provided the cDNA or gDNA that served as material.

The CDR3 is 18 residues long. CDR1 and CDR2 from the germline V gene are KGHDR and SFDVKD. Germline trimming cut 4 bases from V and 7 bases from J; bases unmatched to any gene: 11. Original processing notes: Estimated nucleated cell counts came from reference gene primer amplification. TCRdb keeps only in-frame clones here, not all; method: immunoSEQ multiplex PCR. V and J calls and clone size are copied from that table; D and trimming were computed from the DNA. This sample has about 84,000 clones, with approximately 82% found just once. Sequencing was performed on peripheral blood. The receptor's source is a man older than 75 with active or convalescent COVID-19. The chain joins TRBV24-1 to TRBJ2-1, with 14 nucleotides matching TRBD2. CDR3 DNA sequence: TGTGCCACCAGTGACCCCCTGGGACTAGCGGGAGTTAAAAATGAGCAGTTCTTC. Encoded protein: CATSDPLGLAGVKNEQFF.